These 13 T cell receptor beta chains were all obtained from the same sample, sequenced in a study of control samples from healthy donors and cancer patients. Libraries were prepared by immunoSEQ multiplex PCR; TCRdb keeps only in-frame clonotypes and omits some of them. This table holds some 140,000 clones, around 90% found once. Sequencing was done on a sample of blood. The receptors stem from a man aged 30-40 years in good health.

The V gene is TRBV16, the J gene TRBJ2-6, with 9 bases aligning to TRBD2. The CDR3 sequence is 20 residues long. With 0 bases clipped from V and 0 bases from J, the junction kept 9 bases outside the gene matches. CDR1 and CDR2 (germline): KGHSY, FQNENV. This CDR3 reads CASSQSGLAGVDSGANVLTF. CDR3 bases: TGTGCCAGCAGCCAATCAGGATTAGCGGGGGTAGACTCTGGGGCCAACGTCCTGACTTTC.

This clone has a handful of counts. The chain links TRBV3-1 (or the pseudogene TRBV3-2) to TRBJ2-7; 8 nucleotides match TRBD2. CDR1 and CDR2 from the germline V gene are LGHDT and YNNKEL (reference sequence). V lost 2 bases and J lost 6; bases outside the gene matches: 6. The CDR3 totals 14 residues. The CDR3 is CASSQKGLVREQYF. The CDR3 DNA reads TGTGCCAGCAGCCAAAAGGGACTAGTCCGCGAGCAGTACTTC.

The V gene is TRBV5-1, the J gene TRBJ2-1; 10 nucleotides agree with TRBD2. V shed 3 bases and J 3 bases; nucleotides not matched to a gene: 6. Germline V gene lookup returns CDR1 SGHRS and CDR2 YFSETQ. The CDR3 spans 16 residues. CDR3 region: CASSSWTSGFYNEQFF. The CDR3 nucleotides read TGCGCCAGCAGCTCATGGACTAGCGGATTCTACAATGAGCAGTTCTTC.

The chain's CDR3 is CATAGLAGVGASTDTQYF. The CDR3 bases are TGTGCCACTGCGGGACTAGCGGGAGTAGGTGCTAGCACAGATACGCAGTATTTT. V usage is TRBV24-1 and J usage is TRBJ2-3, with 14 bases lining up with TRBD2. The length of the CDR3 is 18 residues. Trimming cost V 10 bases and J 0 bases; bases outside gene matches: 11. Germline V gene sequence: CDR1 KGHDR, CDR2 SFDVKD.

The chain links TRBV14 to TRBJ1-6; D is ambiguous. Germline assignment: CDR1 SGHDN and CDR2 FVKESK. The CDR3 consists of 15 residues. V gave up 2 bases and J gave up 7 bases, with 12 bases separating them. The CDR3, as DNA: TGTGCCAGCAGCCAATTGGACTCCGGGAATTCACCCCTCCACTTT. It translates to CASSQLDSGNSPLHF.

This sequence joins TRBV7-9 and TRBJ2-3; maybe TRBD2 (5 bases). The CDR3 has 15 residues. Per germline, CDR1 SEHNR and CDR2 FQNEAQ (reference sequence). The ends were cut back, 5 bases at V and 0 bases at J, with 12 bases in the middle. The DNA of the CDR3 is TGTGCCAGCAGCCTGAGGGAATTAAGCACAGATACGCAGTATTTT. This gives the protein CASSLRELSTDTQYF.

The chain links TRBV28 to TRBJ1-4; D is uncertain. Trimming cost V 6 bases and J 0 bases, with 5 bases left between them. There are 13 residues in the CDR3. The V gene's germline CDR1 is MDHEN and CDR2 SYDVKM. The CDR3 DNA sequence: TGTGCCAGCAGGAGCGCAACTAATGAAAAACTGTTTTTT. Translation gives CASRSATNEKLFF.

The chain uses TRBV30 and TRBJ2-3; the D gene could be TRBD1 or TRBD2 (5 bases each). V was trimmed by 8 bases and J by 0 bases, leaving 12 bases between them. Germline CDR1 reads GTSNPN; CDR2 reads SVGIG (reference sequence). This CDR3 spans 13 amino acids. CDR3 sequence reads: CAQRDLSTDTQYF. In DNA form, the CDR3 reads TGTGCCCAACGGGACCTTAGCACAGATACGCAGTATTTT.

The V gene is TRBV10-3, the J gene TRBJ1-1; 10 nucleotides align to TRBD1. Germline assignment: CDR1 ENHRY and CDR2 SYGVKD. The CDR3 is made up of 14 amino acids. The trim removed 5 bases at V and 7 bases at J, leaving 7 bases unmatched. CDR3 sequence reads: CAISPGQGKNEAFF. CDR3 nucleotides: TGTGCCATCAGTCCGGGACAGGGGAAAAATGAAGCTTTCTTT.

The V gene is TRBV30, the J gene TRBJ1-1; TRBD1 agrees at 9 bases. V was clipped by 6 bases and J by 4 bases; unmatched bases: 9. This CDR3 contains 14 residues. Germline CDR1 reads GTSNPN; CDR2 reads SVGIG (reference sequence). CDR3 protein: CACHRGLVFTEAFF. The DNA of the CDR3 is TGTGCCTGCCACAGGGGGCTTGTCTTCACTGAAGCTTTCTTT.

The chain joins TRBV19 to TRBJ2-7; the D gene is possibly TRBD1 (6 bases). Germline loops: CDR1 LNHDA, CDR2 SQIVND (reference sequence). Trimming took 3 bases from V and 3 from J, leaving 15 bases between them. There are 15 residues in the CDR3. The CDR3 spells CASSIEDRPHYEQYF. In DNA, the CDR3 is TGTGCCAGTAGTATCGAGGACAGACCGCACTACGAGCAGTACTTC. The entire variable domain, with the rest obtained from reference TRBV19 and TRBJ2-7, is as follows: DGGITQSPKYLFRKEGQNVTLSCEQNLNHDAMYWYRQDPGQGLRLIYYSQIVNDFQKGDIAEGYSVSREKKESFPLTVTSAQKNPTAFYLCASSIEDRPHYEQYFGPGTRLTVT.

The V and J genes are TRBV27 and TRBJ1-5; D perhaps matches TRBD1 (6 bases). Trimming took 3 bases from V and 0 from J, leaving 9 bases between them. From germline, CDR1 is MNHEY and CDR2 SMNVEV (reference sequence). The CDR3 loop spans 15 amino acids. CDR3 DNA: TGTGCCAGCAGTTTCGACAGGTATAGCAATCAGCCCCAGCATTTT. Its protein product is CASSFDRYSNQPQHF.

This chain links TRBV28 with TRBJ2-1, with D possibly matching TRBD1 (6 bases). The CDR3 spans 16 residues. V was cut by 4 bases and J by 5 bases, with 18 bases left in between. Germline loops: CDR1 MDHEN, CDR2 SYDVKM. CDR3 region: CASSSRLRTANNEQFF. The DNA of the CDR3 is TGTGCCAGCAGTTCTAGACTCAGGACAGCTAACAATGAGCAGTTCTTC.